The clone carrying this T cell receptor (beta chain) has ten or more counts. Its antigen is as yet unknown. This sample was included in a study of post-analysis software for immune sequencing data. Unique molecular identifiers were built into the TCR beta cDNA libraries. MiXCR, applied by TCRdb to the PCR reads, yields one record per CDR3 protein. The sample comprises just over 250,000 distinct CDR3 sequences, 30% to 45% of which are singletons, and under 5% rests with the top ten. Notes on the study in general: Four or five TRBV segments, TRBV5-6, TRBV5-1 and TRBV20-1 among them, were found more frequent in patients than controls. The study found significantly lower normalized Chao1 diversity in multiple sclerosis patients than in controls.

The trim removed 1 base at V and 10 bases at J, leaving 8 bases unmatched. The germline V gene encodes CDR1 SGHVS and CDR2 FQNEAQ. CDR3 length: 14 residues. The chain joins TRBV7-8 to TRBJ1-1; 8 positions match TRBD1. The sequence came from a girl between 5 and 17 years old with multiple sclerosis. The sequenced sample consisted of blood. The CDR3 sequence: CASSLGQGAITAFF. As DNA, the CDR3 is TGTGCCAGCAGCTTAGGGCAGGGGGCAATAACAGCTTTCTTT.